The 22 T cell receptor beta chains listed next were all sequenced from one sample in a study of metastatic and nonmetastatic thyroid tumors. Nobody among the patients had been given any treatment before thyroid surgery. TCRdb reassembled clones from the PCR reads with MiXCR. The sample includes roughly 40,000 clones, 9% to 14% seen only once; the top ten take approximately 8.8%. Sequencing was performed on blood. The receptors originated from a male donor with papillary thyroid cancer or a benign thyroid nodule (not recorded which). Some clones in this sample may be carry-over from other donors' samples.

The chain carries TRBV6-1 and TRBJ1-5; no firm D call. V was cut by 6 bases and J by 3 bases, with 12 bases left in between. Germline CDR1 MNHNS, CDR2 SASEGT. The CDR3 consists of 14 residues. The CDR3 region has the DNA TGTGCCAGCAGGGATAGACTATACAATCAGCCCCAGCATTTT. Translating it yields CASRDRLYNQPQHF.

This clone was detected ten times or more. The chain uses TRBV7-6 and TRBJ2-7; 7 positions agree with TRBD1. Looked up from germline, CDR1 is SGHVS and CDR2 is FNYEAQ. This CDR3 is built from 14 residues. The V segment lost 7 bases and the J segment 2 bases; nucleotides outside the gene matches: 8. CDR3 sequence reads: CASNQQGRTYEQYF. In nucleotides, the CDR3 is TGTGCCAGCAACCAACAGGGGCGAACCTACGAGCAGTACTTC.

This clone has only one observation. The gene calls are TRBV7-8 and TRBJ2-3; unclear D gene. V lost 1 base and J 3 bases, leaving 8 bases between the germline ends. Germline V lookup: CDR1 SGHVS, CDR2 FQNEAQ. The CDR3 totals 14 residues. The chain's CDR3 is CASSLVGMTDTQYF. The DNA of the CDR3 is TGTGCCAGCAGCTTAGTTGGGATGACAGATACGCAGTATTTT.

This clone was seen ten or more times. The chain employs TRBV19 and TRBJ2-2; unclear D gene. The CDR3 spans 12 residues. Per the germline V gene, CDR1 is LNHDA and CDR2 is SQIVND (reference sequence). Trimming left V 1 base short and J 8 bases short, with 5 bases between. In DNA, the CDR3 is TGTGCCAGTAGTATAGCTGTTGGGGAGCTGTTTTTT. Amino acids: CASSIAVGELFF.

This clone was observed a handful of times. The junction departs from the called germline gene at one end, perhaps through a read error. The chain uses TRBV19 and TRBJ2-1; D not certain. This CDR3 is 12 amino acids long. The germline gives CDR1 LNHDA, CDR2 SQIVND (reference sequence). DNA for the CDR3: TGTACCAGTAGTAAAGGTTACAATGAGCAGTTCTTC. Its protein product is CTSSKGYNEQFF.

This clone was observed at least ten times. V and J are TRBV7-9 and TRBJ2-7; maybe TRBD2 (6 bases). The V end lost 6 bases, the J end lost 1 base, and 16 bases lay between the germline ends. The CDR3 covers 15 residues. Per germline, CDR1 SEHNR and CDR2 FQNEAQ (reference sequence). The CDR3 nucleotides are TGTGCCAGCAGTCACCGGGACTCAAGGTCCTACGAGCAGTACTTC. Its translation: CASSHRDSRSYEQYF.

This clone was seen repeatedly, ten times or more. The chain recombines TRBV19 with TRBJ2-7; 13 nucleotides agree with TRBD2. The CDR3 runs 16 residues. Germline V gene lookup returns CDR1 LNHDA and CDR2 SQIVND (reference sequence). Trimming at V came to 5 bases and at J to 3 bases, leaving 7 bases not matched to a gene. CDR3 loop: CASSDSGTSGIYEQYF. The CDR3 coding sequence is TGTGCCAGTAGTGACTCCGGGACTAGCGGGATCTACGAGCAGTACTTC.

This clone was counted many times. The chain employs TRBV20-1 and TRBJ1-2, with TRBD1 matching 9 bases. The V and J ends lost 6 bases and 5 bases, in that order; junction bases with no gene match: 10. Germline V gives CDR1 DFQATT, CDR2 SNEGSKA (reference sequence). The CDR3 is made up of 14 amino acids. The chain's CDR3 is CSATLGQGRYGYTF. DNA of the CDR3: TGCAGTGCCACCTTGGGACAGGGAAGGTATGGCTACACCTTC.

This clone occurred once. A much larger clone differs by one base, so this may be a read error. The rearrangement uses TRBV5-6 and TRBJ2-1; 14 bases are shared with TRBD2. Germline V CDR1 and CDR2: SGHDT, YYEEEE. CDR3 length equals 17 residues. CDR3 sequence (DNA): TGTGCCAGCAGCCTAGGGGGACTAGCGGGAGTAGGAGATGATCAGTTCTTC. It codes for CASSLGGLAGVGDDQFF.

This clone was recorded many times. This chain connects TRBV2 to TRBJ1-2, with D possibly TRBD1 on 5 matching bases. This CDR3 spans 13 amino acids. Germline V gene lookup returns CDR1 SNHLY and CDR2 FYNNEI. The ends were cut back, 4 bases at V and 6 bases at J, with 12 bases in the middle. CDR3 amino acids: CASSGAGDDGYTF. CDR3 coding DNA: TGTGCCAGCAGTGGGGCGGGGGACGATGGCTACACCTTC.

This clone came up many times. The chain recombines TRBV9 with TRBJ2-7; D is uncertain. V lost 3 bases, J lost 0 bases, and 4 bases lay in between. The CDR3 covers 12 residues. CDR1 is SGDLS, CDR2 YYNGEE, per germline. CDR3 in amino acids: CASSGTSYEQYF. As DNA, the CDR3 is TGTGCCAGCAGCGGGACCTCCTACGAGCAGTACTTC.

This clone has ten or more counts. The sample holds other DNA sequences that translate to the same CDR3. The chain uses TRBV18 and TRBJ1-2, with D possibly matching TRBD1 (5 bases). This CDR3 region has 13 residues. Trimming removed 3 bases at V and 4 bases at J, with 9 bases between. Germline CDR1 reads KGHSH; CDR2 reads LQKENI. The CDR3 loop is CASSPGESYGYTF. The CDR3 bases are TGTGCCAGCTCACCGGGGGAGTCCTATGGCTACACCTTC.

This clone has a count of ten or more. The V call is TRBV25-1, the J call TRBJ2-5, with D tentatively TRBD1 (6 bases). This CDR3 contains 14 residues. Trimming shortened V by 3 bases and J by 7 bases, and 15 bases separated the two germline ends. The germline V gene has CDR1 MGHDK and CDR2 SYGVNS. The CDR3, as DNA: TGTGCCAGCAGTGACCCCACAGGGTGGTGGACCCAGTACTTC. Translated, it gives CASSDPTGWWTQYF.

The sample holds a few counts of this clone. Just one base apart from a much larger clone, this may be a read error. The genes are TRBV11-1 and TRBJ2-1, with D perhaps TRBD2 (6 bases). Germline V gene lookup returns CDR1 SGHAT and CDR2 FQDESV (reference sequence). The CDR3 contains 17 residues. Trimming pared 3 bases from V and 2 bases from J, leaving 17 bases between. CDR3 nucleotides: TGTGCCAGCAGCTTCGAACGAGGAGGGGTTCCCTACAATGAGCAGTTCTTC. It yields the protein CASSFERGGVPYNEQFF.

This clone was observed a few times. The chain carries TRBV7-6 and TRBJ2-5; D uncertain. Germline V gene data show CDR1 as SGHVS and CDR2 as FNYEAQ. The V end lost 3 bases, the J end lost 4 bases, and 9 bases lay between the germline ends. The CDR3 has 13 amino acids. DNA for the CDR3: TGTGCCAGCAGCTTGAGTAGATTAGAGACCCAGTACTTC. Encoded protein: CASSLSRLETQYF.

Sample share makes this clone medium-sized (0.01 to 0.1%). This sequence joins TRBV6-2 or TRBV6-3 and TRBJ2-7; 8 bases agree with TRBD2. CDR1 is MNHEY, CDR2 SVGEGT, per germline. V shed 5 bases, J shed 4 bases, and the junction held 4 bases outside the gene matches. CDR3 length equals 13 residues. Here the CDR3 DNA reads TGTGCCAGCAGTCCGAGCGGGAGTTACGAGCAGTACTTC. Translated, it gives CASSPSGSYEQYF.

This clone showed up many times. The chain is built from TRBV4-3 and TRBJ1-1; TRBD1 is a possible D gene (6 bases). Germline lookup yields CDR1 LGHNA and CDR2 YSLEER. With 7 bases removed from V and 2 bases from J, the gap between germline ends came to 14 bases. The CDR3 totals 14 residues. Written as DNA, the CDR3 is TGCGCCAGCACCCTAATACAGGGAAACACTGAAGCTTTCTTT. Its protein is CASTLIQGNTEAFF.

The table lists this clone with a few counts. Mismatch with germline at one junction end may stem from a read error. J is TRBJ1-5 and V is TRBV6-2 or TRBV6-3; D possibly corresponds to TRBD1 (6 bases). Per the germline V gene, CDR1 is MNHEY and CDR2 is SVGEGT. CDR3 length: 14 amino acids. The CDR3 loop reads CASSQTGYNQLQHF. The CDR3 DNA reads as TGTGCCAGCAGCCAGACAGGTTACAATCAGCTCCAGCATTTT.

This clone was found many times. The CDR3 sequence is CASSRSGGFNSGANVLTF. In DNA, the CDR3 is TGTGCCAGTAGTCGTTCAGGGGGTTTCAACTCTGGGGCCAACGTCCTGACTTTC. J is TRBJ2-6 and V is TRBV19, with TRBD1 identical over 7 bases. The CDR3 contains 18 residues. CDR1 is LNHDA and CDR2 is SQIVND in the germline V gene (reference sequence). J lost 0 bases, V lost 5 bases, and 10 bases had no gene match.

This clone has at least ten counts. The rearrangement joins TRBV20-1 to TRBJ2-7; 12 nucleotides align to TRBD1. The J segment lost 5 bases and the V segment lost 5 bases, leaving 10 bases of the junction unmatched. Germline CDR1 is DFQATT and CDR2 is SNEGSKA (reference sequence). The CDR3 has 15 residues. The chain's CDR3 is CSALDAGTGGHEQYF. CDR3 DNA: TGCAGTGCTCTTGACGCCGGGACAGGGGGCCACGAGCAGTACTTC.

This clone was recorded at least ten times. One end of the junction fails to match germline, which may point to a read error. The chain recombines TRBV2 with TRBJ2-7; maybe TRBD2 (6 bases). This CDR3 contains 12 residues. Germline V gives CDR1 SNHLY, CDR2 FYNNEI. The CDR3 region is CASSEGGREQYF. CDR3 nucleotide sequence: TGTGCCAGCAGCGAAGGAGGGAGGGAGCAGTACTTC.

Many counts were recorded for this clone. The rearrangement joins TRBV28 to TRBJ1-1; no clear D. Looked up from germline, CDR1 is MDHEN and CDR2 is SYDVKM. V lost 5 bases and J 0 bases, leaving 13 bases between the germline ends. CDR3 length: 15 amino acids. Here the CDR3 reads CASSPQGGMNTEAFF. The CDR3 DNA follows: TGTGCCAGCAGTCCTCAAGGAGGCATGAACACTGAAGCTTTCTTT.